The entry below gives a single T cell receptor (beta chain) sequence along with its context. The assay was immunoSEQ multiplex PCR, and TCRdb's table has in-frame clones only and misses some. The repertoire holds hundreds of thousands of clones, with more than 70% as singletons. These data come from a study of blood T cell repertoires in COVID-19. Study-wide context: COVID-19 samples collected from the United States, Italy and Spain covered acute and convalescent phases. Sources were T cells, B-cell-depleted T cells, or PBMCs; the material itself was cDNA or gDNA.

Germline lookup yields CDR1 SGHTA and CDR2 FQGTGA. The CDR3 extends over 16 amino acids. V was clipped by 1 base and J by 2 bases, with 13 bases between them. The material sequenced was peripheral blood. J is TRBJ2-3 and V is TRBV7-3, with D perhaps matching TRBD2 (6 bases). This receptor was taken from a woman aged 50 to 65 with acute or convalescent COVID-19. The CDR3 coding sequence is TGTGCCAGCAGCTTAAACGCGGGGATTAACACAGATACGCAGTATTTT. Translated, it gives CASSLNAGINTDTQYF.